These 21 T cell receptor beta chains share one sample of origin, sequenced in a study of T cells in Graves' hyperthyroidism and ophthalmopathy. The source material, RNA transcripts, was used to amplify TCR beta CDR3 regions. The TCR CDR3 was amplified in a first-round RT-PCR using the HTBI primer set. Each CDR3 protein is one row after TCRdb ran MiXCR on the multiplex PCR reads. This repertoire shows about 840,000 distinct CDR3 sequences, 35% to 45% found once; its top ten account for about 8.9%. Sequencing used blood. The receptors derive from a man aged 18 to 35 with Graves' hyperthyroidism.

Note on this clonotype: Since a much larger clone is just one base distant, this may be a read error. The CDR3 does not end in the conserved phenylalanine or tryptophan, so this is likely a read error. Here the CDR3 reads CSVEEETGNEQYL. The CDR3 coding sequence is TGCAGCGTTGAAGAAGAGACAGGGAACGAGCAGTACCTC. The chain has TRBV29-1 and TRBJ2-7; 7 positions match TRBD1. The germline CDR1 and CDR2 sequences are SQVTM and ANQGSEA. The CDR3 length is 13 residues. V was pared by 0 bases and J by 5 bases, with 4 bases of the junction left unmatched.

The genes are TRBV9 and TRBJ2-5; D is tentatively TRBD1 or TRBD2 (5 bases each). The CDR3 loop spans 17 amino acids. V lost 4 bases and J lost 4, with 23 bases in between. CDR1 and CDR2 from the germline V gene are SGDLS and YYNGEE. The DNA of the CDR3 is TGTGCCAGCAGCTTAAGACGGTCCGGGACGGCCGTAGAGACCCAGTACTTC. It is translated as CASSLRRSGTAVETQYF.

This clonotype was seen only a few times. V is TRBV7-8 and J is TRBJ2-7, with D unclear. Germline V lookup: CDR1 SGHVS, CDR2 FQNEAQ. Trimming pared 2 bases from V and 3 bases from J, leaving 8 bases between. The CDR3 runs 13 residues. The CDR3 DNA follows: TGTGCCAGCAGCTTATCGTTCCTCTACGAGCAGTACTTC. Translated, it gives CASSLSFLYEQYF.

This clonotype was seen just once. The chain's CDR3 is CASSSSGQGADGYTF. CDR3 sequence (DNA): TGCGCCAGCAGCTCTTCGGGACAGGGGGCGGATGGCTACACCTTC. The chain has TRBV5-1 and TRBJ1-2; 12 nucleotides line up with TRBD1. The V gene end was trimmed by 3 bases and the J gene end by 6 bases; junction bases not matched to a gene: 6. Germline-derived CDR1 and CDR2 are SGHRS and YFSETQ. CDR3 length: 15 amino acids.

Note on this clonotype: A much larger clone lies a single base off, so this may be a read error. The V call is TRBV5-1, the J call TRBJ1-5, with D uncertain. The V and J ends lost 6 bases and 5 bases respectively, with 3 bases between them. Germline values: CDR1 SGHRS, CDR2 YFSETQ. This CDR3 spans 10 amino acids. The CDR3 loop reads CASKDQPQHF. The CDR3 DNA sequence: TGCGCCAGCAAGGATCAGCCCCAGCATTTT. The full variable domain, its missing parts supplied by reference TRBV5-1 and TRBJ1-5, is KAGVTQTPRYLIKTRGQQVTLSCSPISGHRSVSWYQQTPGQGLQFLFEYFSETQRNKGNFPGRFSGRQFSNSRSEMNVSTLELGDSALYLCASKDQPQHFGDGTRLSIL.

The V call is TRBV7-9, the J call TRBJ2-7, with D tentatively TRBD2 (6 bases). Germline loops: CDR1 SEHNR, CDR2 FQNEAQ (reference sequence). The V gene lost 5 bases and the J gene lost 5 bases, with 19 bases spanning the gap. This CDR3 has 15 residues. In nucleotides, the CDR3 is TGTGCCAGCAGCCCCCGGCGGGGAAGAGAGGACGAGCAGTACTTC. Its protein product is CASSPRRGREDEQYF.

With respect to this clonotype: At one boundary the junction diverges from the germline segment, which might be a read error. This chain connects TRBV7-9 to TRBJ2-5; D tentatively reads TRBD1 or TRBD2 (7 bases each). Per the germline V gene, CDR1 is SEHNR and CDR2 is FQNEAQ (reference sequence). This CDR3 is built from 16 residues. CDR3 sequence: CVSSQGGSTTQETQYF. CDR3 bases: TGTGTCAGCAGCCAGGGGGGGTCGACTACGCAAGAGACCCAGTACTTC.

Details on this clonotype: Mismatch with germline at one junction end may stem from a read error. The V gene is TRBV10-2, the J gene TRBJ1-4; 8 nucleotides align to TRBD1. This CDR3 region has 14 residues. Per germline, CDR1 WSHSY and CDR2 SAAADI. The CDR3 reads CASRDQGATAKLFF. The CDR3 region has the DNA TGTGCCAGCAGGGATCAGGGGGCCACGGCAAAACTGTTTTTT.

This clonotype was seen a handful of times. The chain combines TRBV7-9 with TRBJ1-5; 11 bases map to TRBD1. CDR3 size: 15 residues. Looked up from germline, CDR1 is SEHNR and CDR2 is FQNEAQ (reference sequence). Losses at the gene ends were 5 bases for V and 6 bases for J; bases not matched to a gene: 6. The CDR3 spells CASSPGQGAIQPQHF. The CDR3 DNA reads TGTGCCAGCAGCCCCGGACAGGGGGCTATTCAGCCCCAGCATTTT. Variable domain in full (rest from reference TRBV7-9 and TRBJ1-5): DTGVSQNPRHKITKRGQNVTFRCDPISEHNRLYWYRQTLGQGPEFLTYFQNEAQLEKSRLLSDRFSAERPKGSFSTLEIQRTEQGDSAMYLCASSPGQGAIQPQHFGDGTRLSIL.

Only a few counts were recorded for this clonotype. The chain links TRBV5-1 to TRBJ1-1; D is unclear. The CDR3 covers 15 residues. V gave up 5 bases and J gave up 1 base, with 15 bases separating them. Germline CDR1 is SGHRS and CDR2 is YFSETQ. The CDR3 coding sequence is TGCGCCAGCAGGGGCGGGTCTTCTGGGAACACTGAAGCTTTCTTT. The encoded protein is CASRGGSSGNTEAFF.

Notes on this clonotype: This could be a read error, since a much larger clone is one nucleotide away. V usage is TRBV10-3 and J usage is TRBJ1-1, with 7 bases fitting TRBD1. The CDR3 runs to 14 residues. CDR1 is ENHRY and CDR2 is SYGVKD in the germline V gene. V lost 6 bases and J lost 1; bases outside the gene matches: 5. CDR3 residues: CAIRGTEGNTEAFF. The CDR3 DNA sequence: TGTGCCATCAGGGGGACAGAAGGGAACACTGAAGCTTTCTTT.

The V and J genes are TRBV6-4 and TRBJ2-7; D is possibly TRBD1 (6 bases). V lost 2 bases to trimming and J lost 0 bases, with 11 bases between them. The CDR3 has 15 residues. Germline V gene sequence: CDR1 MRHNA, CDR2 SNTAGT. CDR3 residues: CASSDLGQFSYEQYF. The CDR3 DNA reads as TGTGCCAGCAGTGACCTAGGACAGTTCTCCTACGAGCAGTACTTC.

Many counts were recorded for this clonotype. The CDR3 DNA follows: TGTGCCAGCAGCCGTAGCGGGAGCTCCTACGAGCAGTACTTC. Translation: CASSRSGSSYEQYF. This chain joins TRBV7-9 and TRBJ2-7, with 9 bases fitting TRBD2. The germline V gene has CDR1 SEHNR and CDR2 FQNEAQ (reference sequence). There are 14 residues in the CDR3. V shed 5 bases and J 0 bases; nucleotides not matched to a gene: 2.

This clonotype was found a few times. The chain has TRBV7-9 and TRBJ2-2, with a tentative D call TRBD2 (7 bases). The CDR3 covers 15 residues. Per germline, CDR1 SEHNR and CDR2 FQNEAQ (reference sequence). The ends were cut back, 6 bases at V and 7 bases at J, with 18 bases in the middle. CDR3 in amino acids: CASRRGGLSNGELFF. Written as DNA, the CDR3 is TGTGCCAGCAGGAGGGGGGGACTGAGTAACGGGGAGCTGTTTTTT.

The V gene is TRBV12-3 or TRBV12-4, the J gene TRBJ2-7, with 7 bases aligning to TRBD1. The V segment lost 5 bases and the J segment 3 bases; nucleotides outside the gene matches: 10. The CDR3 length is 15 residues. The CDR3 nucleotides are TGTGCCAGCAGTCTCCCCGTGCGGACAGGCTACGAGCAGTACTTC. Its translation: CASSLPVRTGYEQYF.

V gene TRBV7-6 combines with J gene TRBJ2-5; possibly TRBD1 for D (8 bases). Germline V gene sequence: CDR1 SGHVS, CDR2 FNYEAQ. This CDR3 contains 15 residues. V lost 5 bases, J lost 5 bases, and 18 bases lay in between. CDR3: CASSGLGQGSETQYF. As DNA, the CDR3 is TGTGCCAGCAGCGGACTAGGACAGGGCTCCGAGACCCAGTACTTC.

The CDR3 nucleotides are TGTGCCAGCAGCCAAGATTTGACAGTACAAGAGACCCAGTACTTC. It is translated as CASSQDLTVQETQYF. The chain is built from TRBV7-9 and TRBJ2-5; TRBD1 is a possible D gene (5 bases). This CDR3 comprises 15 residues. Germline CDR1 is SEHNR and CDR2 is FQNEAQ (reference sequence). V was cut by 5 bases and J by 2 bases, with 15 bases left in between.

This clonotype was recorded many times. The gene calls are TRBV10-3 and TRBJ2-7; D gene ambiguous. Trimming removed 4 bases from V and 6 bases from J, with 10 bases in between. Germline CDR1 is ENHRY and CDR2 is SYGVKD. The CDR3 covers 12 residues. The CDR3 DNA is TGTGCCATCAGTGGTAGCCGATCCGAGCAGTACTTC. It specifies CAISGSRSEQYF.

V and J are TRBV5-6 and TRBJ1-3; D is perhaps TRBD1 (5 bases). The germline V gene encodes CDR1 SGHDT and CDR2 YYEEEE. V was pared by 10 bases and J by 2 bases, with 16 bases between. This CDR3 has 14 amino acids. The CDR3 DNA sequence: TGTGCCTGGAGTGTAGGAGGGGCTGGAAACACCATATATTTT. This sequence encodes CAWSVGGAGNTIYF.

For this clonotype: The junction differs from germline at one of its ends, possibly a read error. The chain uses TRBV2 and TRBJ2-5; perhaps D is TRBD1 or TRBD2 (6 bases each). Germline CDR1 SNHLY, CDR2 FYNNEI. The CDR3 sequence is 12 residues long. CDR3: CASSETGGRRNF. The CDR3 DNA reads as TGTGCCAGCAGTGAAACCGGGGGCCGTAGGAACTTC.

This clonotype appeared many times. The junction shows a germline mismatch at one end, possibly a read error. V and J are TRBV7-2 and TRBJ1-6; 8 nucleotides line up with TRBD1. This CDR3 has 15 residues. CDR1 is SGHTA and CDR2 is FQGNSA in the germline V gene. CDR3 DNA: TGTGCCAGCAGCGGGAGACAGGGGTATACTTCACCCCTCCACTTT. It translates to CASSGRQGYTSPLHF. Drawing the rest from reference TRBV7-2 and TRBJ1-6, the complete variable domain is GAGVSQSPSNKVTEKGKDVELRCDPISGHTALYWYRQSLGQGLEFLIYFQGNSAPDKSGLPSDRFSAERTGGSVSTLTIQRTQQEDSAVYLCASSGRQGYTSPLHFGNGTRLTVT.